This TCR beta chain was recovered during a study of control samples from healthy donors and cancer patients. This clone was seen only a few times. Data came from immunoSEQ multiplex PCR; TCRdb stores just in-frame clones and leaves some out. This sample has around 71,000 clones, with about 87% found just once. The CDR3 sequence is 12 residues long. V was shortened by 8 bases and J by 7 bases, with 9 bases between the two germline ends. The sequencing sample was made of PBMCs. The TCR comes from a woman aged 45-59 years with head and neck cancer. V usage is TRBV12-3 or TRBV12-4 and J usage is TRBJ1-6; D unclear. CDR3 in DNA: TGTGCCAGCCGAGGACCCAATTCACCCCTCCACTTT. Translated, it gives CASRGPNSPLHF.